Presented here are 32 T cell receptor beta chains from one specimen sequenced in a study of blood T cell repertoires in COVID-19. Clones were read by immunoSEQ multiplex PCR, and TCRdb kept only the in-frame ones, dropping some. The table records 200,000 to 300,000 clones, over 80% of them present only once. The specimen was peripheral blood. These receptor sequences come from a woman aged 35 to 49 who had recovered from COVID-19.

The CDR3 loop is CASSWTAGGFYNEQFF. The CDR3 bases are TGTGCCAGCAGTTGGACAGCGGGGGGGTTCTACAATGAGCAGTTCTTC. V gene TRBV27 combines with J gene TRBJ2-1, with 10 bases identical to TRBD2. The CDR3 runs 16 residues. Unmatched junction bases numbered 6, after V lost 4 bases and J lost 3 bases. Germline V gene sequence: CDR1 MNHEY, CDR2 SMNVEV (reference sequence).

The chain has TRBV15 and TRBJ1-2, with 8 bases fitting TRBD1. With 0 bases clipped from V and 5 bases from J, the junction kept 8 bases outside the gene matches. CDR1 LNHNV and CDR2 YYDKDF come from the germline V gene (reference sequence). This CDR3 spans 16 amino acids. The CDR3 loop reads CATSRDYQGAGYGYTF. CDR3 nucleotides: TGTGCCACCAGCAGAGATTATCAGGGGGCAGGGTATGGCTACACCTTC.

This clone has just a few counts. The V gene is TRBV5-6, the J gene TRBJ2-2, with 7 bases identical to TRBD2. The germline CDR1 and CDR2 sequences are SGHDT and YYEEEE. V shed 2 bases and J 4 bases; nucleotides not matched to a gene: 5. The CDR3 is 15 amino acids. The CDR3: CASSLVGLRTGELFF. The CDR3 region has the DNA TGTGCCAGCAGCTTAGTGGGACTACGCACCGGGGAGCTGTTTTTT.

The genes are TRBV20-1 and TRBJ2-5; no clear D gene. CDR1 is DFQATT, CDR2 SNEGSKA, per germline (reference sequence). Trimming shortened V by 4 bases and J by 2 bases, and 2 bases separated the two germline ends. CDR3 size: 10 residues. As DNA, the CDR3 is TGCAGTGCTACTCAAGAGACCCAGTACTTC. Amino acid sequence: CSATQETQYF.

In its sample, this clone was seen a few times. The CDR3 DNA reads as TGTGCCAGCAGTTACTCGATGAGCGCGAACACCGGGGAGCTGTTTTTT. Amino acids: CASSYSMSANTGELFF. The chain links TRBV6-2 or TRBV6-3 to TRBJ2-2; D gene uncertain. The CDR3 extends over 16 amino acids. Trimming shortened V by 0 bases and J by 0 bases, and 8 bases separated the two germline ends. CDR1 MNHEY and CDR2 SVGEGT come from the germline V gene.

This clone was seen a single time. The junction and the germline gene differ at one end; a read error may be behind it. The chain is built from TRBV30 and TRBJ1-4, with D tentatively TRBD1 (6 bases). Germline loops: CDR1 GTSNPN, CDR2 SVGIG (reference sequence). The CDR3 length is 12 residues. The CDR3 sequence: CAGRGADEKLFF. The CDR3 DNA follows: TGTGCCGGGAGGGGGGCCGATGAAAAACTGTTTTTT.

J is TRBJ2-1 and V is TRBV5-1; 11 positions match TRBD2. The CDR3 is 16 amino acids. Germline CDR1 is SGHRS and CDR2 is YFSETQ. With V trimmed by 4 bases and J by 3 bases, 6 bases remained unmatched. The CDR3 DNA reads TGCGCCAGCAGCGTTAGCGGGGGGGCTCTCTACAATGAGCAGTTCTTC. It specifies CASSVSGGALYNEQFF.

The CDR3: CASSQLSLAGGPKHEQYF. The CDR3 DNA reads TGTGCCAGCAGCCAACTTTCTCTAGCGGGGGGGCCAAAACACGAGCAGTACTTC. The rearrangement links TRBV3-1 (or the pseudogene TRBV3-2) to TRBJ2-7; 12 bases agree with TRBD2. Germline CDR1 reads LGHDT; CDR2 reads YNNKEL (reference sequence). This CDR3 is built from 18 residues. The trim removed 2 bases at V and 5 bases at J, leaving 13 bases unmatched.

Concerning this clone: An end of the junction differs from the germline gene, which may be a read error. The chain couples TRBV3-1 (or the pseudogene TRBV3-2) to TRBJ2-3, with 9 positions matching TRBD2. The CDR3 extends over 14 amino acids. Germline V lookup: CDR1 LGHDT, CDR2 YNNKEL (reference sequence). The DNA for the CDR3 is TGTGCCAGCAGCCCTAGCGGGGTGGCAGATGCGCAGTATTTT. It encodes CASSPSGVADAQYF.

This clone was recorded only once. The V gene is TRBV13, the J gene TRBJ1-2, with 9 bases identical to TRBD1. This CDR3 has 17 amino acids. J was trimmed by 3 bases and V by 4 bases; bases with no gene match: 12. Germline loops: CDR1 PRHDT, CDR2 FYEKMQ (reference sequence). In DNA, the CDR3 is TGTGCCAGCAGCTCCGGGACAGGGTATGGTCTGGACTATGGCTACACCTTC. Its translation: CASSSGTGYGLDYGYTF.

V gene TRBV27 combines with J gene TRBJ1-1, with 7 bases aligning to TRBD1. Germline V gene lookup returns CDR1 MNHEY and CDR2 SMNVEV (reference sequence). With V trimmed by 3 bases and J by 0 bases, 4 bases remained unmatched. The CDR3 totals 15 residues. The CDR3 nucleotides read TGTGCCAGCAGTTTGGACAGGCGCATGAACACTGAAGCTTTCTTT. Protein product: CASSLDRRMNTEAFF.

The genes are TRBV5-1 and TRBJ2-7; 9 bases fit TRBD1. The CDR3 is 15 amino acids. The trim removed 0 bases at V and 2 bases at J, leaving 3 bases unmatched. Germline CDR1 and CDR2: SGHRS and YFSETQ. Written as DNA, the CDR3 is TGCGCCAGCAGCTTGGAGGGGACAGGGACCTACGAGCAGTACTTC. This sequence encodes CASSLEGTGTYEQYF.

J is TRBJ2-1 and V is TRBV5-1; perhaps TRBD2 as D (5 bases). V dropped 3 bases and J dropped 1 base, with 11 bases sitting between them. The CDR3 length is 15 residues. The germline gives CDR1 SGHRS, CDR2 YFSETQ. CDR3 sequence reads: CASSSRTGSYNEQFF. The DNA for the CDR3 is TGCGCCAGCAGCTCCCGGACTGGATCCTACAATGAGCAGTTCTTC.

The V call is TRBV11-2, the J call TRBJ2-1, with D uncertain. The length of the CDR3 is 12 residues. The germline V gene encodes CDR1 SGHAT and CDR2 FQNNGV. Deletions cut 4 bases from V and 14 bases from J, with 15 bases between. CDR3 sequence: CASSSSFTPEFF. CDR3 DNA sequence: TGTGCCAGCAGCTCCTCATTTACCCCAGAGTTCTTC.

J is TRBJ2-2 and V is TRBV20-1; 9 bases are a match to TRBD1. The germline V gene encodes CDR1 DFQATT and CDR2 SNEGSKA (reference sequence). The J segment lost 2 bases and the V segment lost 3 bases, leaving 4 bases of the junction unmatched. The CDR3 length is 15 residues. The CDR3: CSASRTGVNTGELFF. For the CDR3, the DNA is TGCAGTGCTAGTAGGACAGGGGTAAACACCGGGGAGCTGTTTTTT.

Regarding this clone: This sample includes further DNA sequences coding for the same CDR3. V and J are TRBV19 and TRBJ2-1, with 8 bases fitting TRBD1. From germline, CDR1 is LNHDA and CDR2 SQIVND (reference sequence). CDR3 size: 13 residues. V shed 5 bases, J shed 9 bases, and the junction held 6 bases outside the gene matches. CDR3 nucleotide sequence: TGTGCCAGTAGTCTCGACAGGGGACGTGAGCAGTTCTTC. It is translated as CASSLDRGREQFF.

The chain couples TRBV18 to TRBJ1-1; the D is unclear. CDR1 is KGHSH and CDR2 is LQKENI in the germline V gene. This CDR3 region has 16 residues. V gave up 3 bases and J gave up 2 bases, with 16 bases separating them. The CDR3 spells CASSPNSGKFNTEAFF. In DNA, the CDR3 is TGTGCCAGCTCACCGAACTCAGGAAAATTTAACACTGAAGCTTTCTTT.

V usage is TRBV20-1 and J usage is TRBJ2-4; D not resolved. In germline, CDR1 is DFQATT, CDR2 SNEGSKA (reference sequence). The CDR3 is 14 amino acids. V lost 3 bases and J lost 0, with 9 bases in between. CDR3 DNA sequence: TGCAGTGCTAGTTCCGGGTCAGCCAAAAACATTCAGTACTTC. Translating gives CSASSGSAKNIQYF.

The chain has TRBV19 and TRBJ1-5; no clear D. Germline lookup yields CDR1 LNHDA and CDR2 SQIVND (reference sequence). V dropped 7 bases and J dropped 4 bases, with 11 bases sitting between them. The CDR3 length is 13 residues. The CDR3 DNA sequence: TGTGCCAGTAATGCGCGGTTAAATCAGCCCCAGCATTTT. Protein product: CASNARLNQPQHF.

This clone has a single count. V is TRBV6-2 or TRBV6-3 and J is TRBJ1-2, with D perhaps TRBD1 (5 bases). In germline, CDR1 is MNHEY, CDR2 SVGEGT. The CDR3 is made up of 15 amino acids. V was cut by 0 bases and J by 2 bases, with 10 bases left in between. As DNA, the CDR3 is TGTGCCAGCAGTTACTCGACTCAGGGAAACTATGGCTACACCTTC. Translated, it gives CASSYSTQGNYGYTF.

This clone has only a few counts. DNA for the CDR3: TGTGCCAGCAGGTTTGGACTAGCGGGGCTACCGAGTAGGGCGACGCAGTATTTT. Protein sequence: CASRFGLAGLPSRATQYF. The chain joins TRBV7-3 to TRBJ2-3; 12 bases line up with TRBD2. This CDR3 spans 18 amino acids. Germline V gene sequence: CDR1 SGHTA, CDR2 FQGTGA. The ends lost 6 bases at V and 9 bases at J; junction bases unmatched: 19.

The chain links TRBV3-1 (or the pseudogene TRBV3-2) to TRBJ2-5; 10 bases are shared with TRBD2. V shed 4 bases and J 7 bases; nucleotides not matched to a gene: 15. The CDR3 sequence is 17 residues long. The germline CDR1 and CDR2 sequences are LGHDT and YNNKEL (reference sequence). In nucleotides, the CDR3 is TGTGCCAGCAGCCCAGGTAGCACTAGCGGGGATATCTGGACCCAGTACTTC. Amino acid sequence: CASSPGSTSGDIWTQYF.

Only one count was recorded for this clone. This sequence joins TRBV5-6 and TRBJ2-1; D is ambiguous. Per the germline V gene, CDR1 is SGHDT and CDR2 is YYEEEE. This CDR3 contains 12 residues. V lost 5 bases, J lost 10 bases, and 13 bases lay in between. CDR3 coding DNA: TGTGCCAGCAGTCCCCCCCCCGCGGAGCAGTTCTTC. It codes for CASSPPPAEQFF.

The chain couples TRBV11-2 to TRBJ1-3; D is unresolved. V was pared by 2 bases and J by 0 bases, with 14 bases between. The length of the CDR3 is 17 residues. In germline, CDR1 is SGHAT, CDR2 FQNNGV. The CDR3, as DNA: TGTGCCAGCAGCTTAAGTAGGCGGCCCTCCTCTGGAAACACCATATATTTT. This encodes CASSLSRRPSSGNTIYF.

This sequence joins TRBV19 and TRBJ2-1; D is unresolved. The CDR3 consists of 12 residues. Between the trimmed V and J ends, which lost 5 bases and 9 bases, there was a span of 11 bases. Germline V CDR1 and CDR2: LNHDA, SQIVND (reference sequence). This CDR3 is CASSGVRIEQFF. The CDR3 coding sequence is TGTGCCAGTAGTGGCGTGAGGATTGAGCAGTTCTTC. Full variable domain (outside the CDR3, taken from reference TRBV19 and TRBJ2-1): DGGITQSPKYLFRKEGQNVTLSCEQNLNHDAMYWYRQDPGQGLRLIYYSQIVNDFQKGDIAEGYSVSREKKESFPLTVTSAQKNPTAFYLCASSGVRIEQFFGPGTRLTVL.

V is TRBV6-2 or TRBV6-3 and J is TRBJ1-2, with 8 positions matching TRBD1. The germline gives CDR1 MNHEY, CDR2 SVGEGT. The ends lost 4 bases at V and 0 bases at J; junction bases unmatched: 4. The CDR3 extends over 15 amino acids. CDR3 DNA: TGTGCCAGCAGTTGGGACAGGCGCACTAACTATGGCTACACCTTC. Translation: CASSWDRRTNYGYTF.

The rearrangement uses TRBV5-1 and TRBJ2-1; 13 bases line up with TRBD2. Germline V gene lookup returns CDR1 SGHRS and CDR2 YFSETQ. Trimming removed 5 bases from V and 1 base from J; junction bases left unmatched: 3. The CDR3 runs to 16 residues. CDR3 protein: CASRLTSGGSYNEQFF. CDR3 in DNA: TGCGCCAGCAGGTTGACTAGCGGGGGGTCCTACAATGAGCAGTTCTTC.

This chain links TRBV9 with TRBJ2-7; 7 nucleotides agree with TRBD1. The V gene's germline CDR1 is SGDLS and CDR2 YYNGEE. This CDR3 is built from 14 residues. V lost 4 bases, J lost 3 bases, and 7 bases stayed unmatched. The CDR3 reads CASSRGQVLYEQYF. The CDR3 DNA reads TGTGCCAGCAGCCGCGGACAGGTCCTCTACGAGCAGTACTTC.

The chain employs TRBV5-6 and TRBJ1-5; a weak D match, TRBD1 (5 bases). Trimming shortened V by 3 bases and J by 2 bases, and 6 bases separated the two germline ends. The CDR3 sequence is 13 residues long. Per germline, CDR1 SGHDT and CDR2 YYEEEE. The CDR3 loop reads CASSWGGNQPQHF. The CDR3 coding sequence is TGTGCCAGCAGCTGGGGCGGCAATCAGCCCCAGCATTTT.

This clone was seen a single time. V usage is TRBV2 and J usage is TRBJ1-5, with D tentatively TRBD1 (6 bases). V was pared by 6 bases and J by 3 bases, with 9 bases between. Per the germline V gene, CDR1 is SNHLY and CDR2 is FYNNEI. This CDR3 has 13 residues. Written as DNA, the CDR3 is TGTGCCAGCAGCGACAGGCCCAATCAGCCCCAGCATTTT. This gives the protein CASSDRPNQPQHF. Full variable domain (missing parts from reference TRBV2 and TRBJ1-5): EPEVTQTPSHQVTQMGQEVILRCVPISNHLYFYWYRQILGQKVEFLVSFYNNEISEKSEIFDDQFSVERPDGSNFTLKIRSTKLEDSAMYFCASSDRPNQPQHFGDGTRLSIL.

This chain joins TRBV10-3 and TRBJ2-4; D is ambiguous. The germline CDR1 and CDR2 sequences are ENHRY and SYGVKD. The CDR3 length is 14 residues. Trimming removed 4 bases from V and 0 bases from J, with 7 bases in between. The CDR3 spells CAISVDLAKNIQYF. The CDR3 DNA follows: TGTGCCATCAGTGTAGATCTAGCCAAAAACATTCAGTACTTC.

The chain carries TRBV7-8 and TRBJ1-1; a possible D gene is TRBD1 (5 bases). CDR3 length equals 14 residues. V was shortened by 2 bases and J by 1 base, with 8 bases between the two germline ends. Germline assignment: CDR1 SGHVS and CDR2 FQNEAQ. Here the CDR3 DNA reads TGTGCCAGCAGCTTACCAGACAGGAACACTGAAGCTTTCTTT. Amino acids: CASSLPDRNTEAFF.